One sample yielded the 32 T cell receptor beta chains listed below, sequenced in a study of T cells in localized non-small cell lung cancer. The table came from immunoSEQ multiplex PCR; TCRdb's copy has only in-frame clones and leaves some out. The profile shows over 20,000 clones, roughly 80% of them singletons. Sequencing was performed on PBMCs, taken before any cancer treatment. Every receptor here comes from a man aged 40 to 70 with stage II lung adenocarcinoma.

The V gene is TRBV10-3, the J gene TRBJ2-1, with 8 bases that match TRBD2. Germline V CDR1 and CDR2: ENHRY, SYGVKD. After removal of 4 bases from V and 6 bases from J, the junction contained 11 bases not matched to a gene. This CDR3 contains 16 residues. CDR3 sequence reads: CAISVSAGASSNEQFF. The CDR3 DNA reads TGTGCCATCAGTGTTTCAGCGGGAGCGTCAAGCAATGAGCAGTTCTTC.

The V call is TRBV6-5, the J call TRBJ1-4; TRBD1 is a possible D gene (5 bases). Trimming shortened V by 6 bases and J by 10 bases, and 18 bases separated the two germline ends. Germline-derived CDR1 and CDR2 are MNHEY and SVGAGI. This CDR3 has 14 residues. For the CDR3, the DNA is TGTGCCAGCAGGCCCACCGGGGCCGGAGGAAAACTGTTTTTT. Residues: CASRPTGAGGKLFF.

The V and J genes are TRBV11-3 and TRBJ1-1; possible D gene TRBD1, 6 bases. This CDR3 comprises 15 residues. The V end was cut by 7 bases, the J end by 1 base, with 16 bases between. Germline CDR1 and CDR2: SGHNT and YENEEA. The CDR3 nucleotides read TGTGCCAGCACCACACCAGGGGTCCGGAACACTGAAGCTTTCTTT. Translation: CASTTPGVRNTEAFF.

The chain has TRBV27 and TRBJ1-1, with unresolved D. The CDR3 has 14 residues. Germline CDR1 MNHEY, CDR2 SMNVEV (reference sequence). Trimming took off 3 bases at V and 2 bases at J, with 10 bases between the two ends. This chain's CDR3 is CASSLAGGNTEAFF. The CDR3 DNA is TGTGCCAGCAGTTTGGCAGGAGGCAACACTGAAGCTTTCTTT.

The gene calls are TRBV27 and TRBJ2-1; tentative D call: TRBD1 (5 bases). CDR1 is MNHEY and CDR2 is SMNVEV in the germline V gene (reference sequence). The CDR3 has 16 residues. Trimming left V 4 bases short and J 5 bases short, with 18 bases between. CDR3 DNA sequence: TGTGCCAGCAGTTCCTCGGGCCTAGAAGGGGACAATGAGCAGTTCTTC. It encodes CASSSSGLEGDNEQFF.

The chain combines TRBV27 with TRBJ2-2, with D possibly matching TRBD2 (6 bases). With 2 bases removed from V and 6 bases from J, the gap between germline ends came to 19 bases. Germline V lookup: CDR1 MNHEY, CDR2 SMNVEV (reference sequence). The CDR3 loop spans 17 amino acids. DNA for the CDR3: TGTGCCAGCAGTTTAGAGGGCGGGGCCAGGAGGGCCGGGGAGCTGTTTTTT. It specifies CASSLEGGARRAGELFF.

CDR3 region: CASSFQVNTEAFF. The CDR3 nucleotides are TGTGCCAGTTCATTTCAGGTGAACACTGAAGCTTTCTTT. The rearrangement joins TRBV7-3 to TRBJ1-1, with D uncertain. The CDR3 extends over 13 amino acids. Per the germline V gene, CDR1 is SGHTA and CDR2 is FQGTGA. Trimming shortened V by 9 bases and J by 0 bases, and 11 bases separated the two germline ends.

The chain links TRBV2 to TRBJ1-2; D unresolved. Germline V gene data show CDR1 as SNHLY and CDR2 as FYNNEI. The ends were cut back, 0 bases at V and 8 bases at J, with 10 bases in the middle. This CDR3 contains 13 residues. The CDR3 here is CASSEAGVGGYTF. CDR3 sequence (DNA): TGTGCCAGCAGTGAAGCAGGAGTGGGCGGCTACACCTTC.

The V and J genes are TRBV5-1 and TRBJ1-4; D is ambiguous. V lost 2 bases and J 0 bases, leaving 8 bases between the germline ends. Germline CDR1 and CDR2: SGHRS and YFSETQ. CDR3 length: 15 residues. CDR3 loop: CASSFGRSTNEKLFF. The CDR3 coding sequence is TGCGCCAGCAGCTTCGGACGTTCAACTAATGAAAAACTGTTTTTT.

This clone was found a few times. The CDR3, as DNA: TGTGCCTGGAGTGTATCGTTAAGGCTCCTGAACACTGAAGCTTTCTTT. Its translation is CAWSVSLRLLNTEAFF. This chain connects TRBV30 to TRBJ1-1; D call uncertain. Germline CDR1 GTSNPN, CDR2 SVGIG (reference sequence). The CDR3 spans 16 residues. V lost 0 bases, J lost 0 bases, and 14 bases lay in between.

This clone was picked up a small number of times. V and J are TRBV19 and TRBJ2-1, with 9 bases matching TRBD2. V lost 3 bases and J lost 13; bases outside the gene matches: 10. Germline V lookup: CDR1 LNHDA, CDR2 SQIVND (reference sequence). The CDR3 spans 14 residues. As DNA, the CDR3 is TGTGCCAGTAGTATCGTAGCGGGGGAATCACCTCAGTTCTTC. Protein sequence: CASSIVAGESPQFF.

The DNA for the CDR3 is TGTGCCAGCAGCCCAGGGGTACTCGTCGGGGGCTACACCTTC. Translation gives CASSPGVLVGGYTF. This chain links TRBV9 with TRBJ1-2, with TRBD1 as a possible D gene (6 bases). V was clipped by 4 bases and J by 8 bases, with 18 bases between them. The length of the CDR3 is 14 residues. The germline gives CDR1 SGDLS, CDR2 YYNGEE.

The rearrangement links TRBV28 to TRBJ1-2, with D unclear. This CDR3 region has 13 residues. Per the germline V gene, CDR1 is MDHEN and CDR2 is SYDVKM. Trimming left V 1 base short and J 13 bases short, with 16 bases between. CDR3 nucleotides: TGTGCCAGCAGTTTATCAGTGGAGGCCACCGCCACCTTC. This codes for CASSLSVEATATF.

The V and J genes are TRBV7-9 and TRBJ1-5; the match to TRBD1 covers 8 bases. V shed 1 base and J 0 bases; nucleotides not matched to a gene: 2. The germline V gene encodes CDR1 SEHNR and CDR2 FQNEAQ (reference sequence). The CDR3 extends over 16 amino acids. The CDR3 here is CASSLETGVSNQPQHF. The CDR3, as DNA: TGTGCCAGCAGCTTAGAGACAGGGGTTAGCAATCAGCCCCAGCATTTT.

The chain combines TRBV10-2 with TRBJ1-6; D gene uncertain. The germline V gene has CDR1 WSHSY and CDR2 SAAADI. CDR3 length: 14 amino acids. V lost 10 bases to trimming and J lost 9 bases, with 19 bases between them. CDR3 DNA sequence: TGCGCCACCCGTTCCGGCAGCCTAAGTTCACCCCTCCACTTT. Its translation is CATRSGSLSSPLHF.

This rearrangement joins TRBV11-3 to TRBJ2-7; TRBD2 aligns across 13 bases. CDR3 length equals 16 residues. Germline CDR1 is SGHNT and CDR2 is YENEEA. Trimming removed 5 bases from V and 3 bases from J; junction bases left unmatched: 7. As DNA, the CDR3 is TGTGCCAGCAGCCCCGGACTAGCGGGAGCCGTCTACGAGCAGTACTTC. This encodes CASSPGLAGAVYEQYF.

V is TRBV18 and J is TRBJ1-2, with D perhaps TRBD1 (6 bases). Germline V lookup: CDR1 KGHSH, CDR2 LQKENI. The CDR3 runs to 13 residues. V lost 2 bases and J lost 5, with 9 bases in between. The CDR3 loop is CASSPGGSYGYTF. The CDR3 DNA reads as TGTGCCAGCTCACCAGGGGGCAGTTATGGCTACACCTTC.

CDR3 nucleotide sequence: TGTGCCAGCAGCTTAGCGCGATGGGGGGGCCAGCCCCAGCATTTT. It yields the protein CASSLARWGGQPQHF. The rearrangement uses TRBV7-2 and TRBJ1-5, with D perhaps TRBD1 (6 bases). The V gene's germline CDR1 is SGHTA and CDR2 FQGNSA. This CDR3 contains 15 residues. V dropped 0 bases and J dropped 7 bases, with 13 bases sitting between them.

Concerning this clone itself: Other DNA sequences from this sample encode an identical CDR3 as well. The gene calls are TRBV9 and TRBJ1-6; possible D gene TRBD1, 6 bases. The CDR3 consists of 17 residues. Trimming pared 0 bases from V and 2 bases from J, leaving 12 bases between. Per germline, CDR1 SGDLS and CDR2 YYNGEE. The CDR3: CASSVGSRGPYNSPLHF. The CDR3 DNA follows: TGTGCCAGCAGCGTAGGGAGCAGGGGTCCCTATAATTCACCCCTCCACTTT.

Only one count was recorded for this clone. The chain joins TRBV2 to TRBJ2-5; tentative D call: TRBD2 (5 bases). V was shortened by 4 bases and J by 4 bases, with 10 bases between the two germline ends. CDR1 SNHLY and CDR2 FYNNEI come from the germline V gene. The CDR3 consists of 13 residues. CDR3 region: CASSALAPETQYF. The CDR3 DNA follows: TGTGCCAGCAGTGCTCTAGCTCCAGAGACCCAGTACTTC.

The chain's CDR3 is CAISDADSIPRGFYGYTF. CDR3 nucleotide sequence: TGTGCCATCAGTGATGCGGACAGCATTCCTCGGGGATTCTATGGCTACACCTTC. The rearrangement joins TRBV10-3 to TRBJ1-2, with D tentatively TRBD1 (6 bases). Trimming shortened V by 3 bases and J by 4 bases, and 24 bases separated the two germline ends. Germline CDR1 and CDR2: ENHRY and SYGVKD. The CDR3 covers 18 residues.

V gene TRBV5-1 combines with J gene TRBJ1-1, with 8 bases that match TRBD1. The V and J ends lost 4 bases and 2 bases, in that order; junction bases with no gene match: 4. The CDR3 has 14 amino acids. Per the germline V gene, CDR1 is SGHRS and CDR2 is YFSETQ. The chain's CDR3 is CASSQTGANTEAFF. The CDR3 bases are TGCGCCAGCAGCCAGACAGGGGCAAACACTGAAGCTTTCTTT.

The rearrangement joins TRBV30 to TRBJ1-1; 10 positions agree with TRBD1. CDR1 is GTSNPN and CDR2 is SVGIG in the germline V gene (reference sequence). This CDR3 has 14 residues. CDR3 region: CAVAWDRGYTEAFF. The DNA for the CDR3 is TGTGCTGTAGCCTGGGACAGGGGATATACTGAAGCTTTCTTT. Using reference TRBV30 and TRBJ1-1 for the parts outside the CDR3, the full variable domain is SQTIHQWPATLVQPVGSPLSLECTVEGTSNPNLYWYRQAAGRGLQLLFYSVGIGQISSEVPQNLSASRPQDRQFILSSKKLLLSDSGFYLCAVAWDRGYTEAFFGQGTRLTVV.

This chain links TRBV5-5 with TRBJ1-5; D call uncertain. The CDR3 extends over 13 amino acids. Germline loops: CDR1 SGHKS, CDR2 YYEKEE (reference sequence). V lost 0 bases, J lost 7 bases, and 8 bases lay in between. CDR3 protein: CASSLDGRQPQHF. For the CDR3, the DNA is TGTGCCAGCAGCTTGGACGGACGACAGCCCCAGCATTTT.

This clone is a singleton in its sample. V gene TRBV7-3 combines with J gene TRBJ2-3; D may be TRBD1 or TRBD2 (5 bases each). Germline values: CDR1 SGHTA, CDR2 FQGTGA. V gave up 2 bases and J gave up 5 bases, with 14 bases separating them. The CDR3 length is 15 residues. Written as DNA, the CDR3 is TGTGCCAGCAGCTTAGAGGGGTCACTCGGAGATACGCAGTATTTT. It yields the protein CASSLEGSLGDTQYF.

The chain employs TRBV10-3 and TRBJ2-7; maybe TRBD1 (6 bases). Germline V gene sequence: CDR1 ENHRY, CDR2 SYGVKD. V was clipped by 0 bases and J by 5 bases, with 17 bases between them. This CDR3 has 16 amino acids. CDR3 amino acids: CAISESGGPFVHEQYF. In DNA form, the CDR3 reads TGTGCCATCAGTGAGTCAGGGGGTCCGTTTGTACACGAGCAGTACTTC.

This clone has more than one count but fewer than ten. The chain carries TRBV9 and TRBJ2-7; 7 nucleotides align to TRBD1. The trim removed 0 bases at V and 7 bases at J, leaving 7 bases unmatched. Germline V CDR1 and CDR2: SGDLS, YYNGEE. The CDR3 runs to 14 residues. CDR3 sequence (DNA): TGTGCCAGCAGCGTAGGACCTAGGACAGGAGAGCAGTACTTC. It specifies CASSVGPRTGEQYF. The whole variable domain, filled in from reference TRBV9 and TRBJ2-7, reads DSGVTQTPKHLITATGQRVTLRCSPRSGDLSVYWYQQSLDQGLQFLIQYYNGEERAKGNILERFSAQQFPDLHSELNLSSLELGDSALYFCASSVGPRTGEQYFGPGTRLTVT.

The chain couples TRBV11-3 to TRBJ2-1, with a possible D match to TRBD2 (5 bases). Germline-derived CDR1 and CDR2 are SGHNT and YENEEA. The length of the CDR3 is 14 residues. V shed 3 bases and J shed 4 bases, with 10 bases lying between them. The CDR3 bases are TGTGCCAGCAGCTTTCTAGGACTTTACAATGAGCAGTTCTTC. This encodes CASSFLGLYNEQFF.

The V gene is TRBV5-4, the J gene TRBJ2-3; tentatively, D is TRBD1 (6 bases). The CDR3 runs to 14 residues. Trimming pared 6 bases from V and 2 bases from J, leaving 13 bases between. Looked up from germline, CDR1 is SGHNT and CDR2 is YYREEE (reference sequence). CDR3 in DNA: TGTGCCAGCACCCGACAGGACCTCACAGATACGCAGTATTTT. Translating it yields CASTRQDLTDTQYF.

The chain carries TRBV30 and TRBJ1-5; D unresolved. V gave up 0 bases and J gave up 0 bases, with 9 bases separating them. This CDR3 is built from 15 residues. Germline assignment: CDR1 GTSNPN and CDR2 SVGIG (reference sequence). CDR3 amino acids: CAWSVTDNSNQPQHF. The CDR3 coding sequence is TGTGCCTGGAGTGTAACAGACAATAGCAATCAGCCCCAGCATTTT. The whole variable domain, filled in from reference TRBV30 and TRBJ1-5, reads SQTIHQWPATLVQPVGSPLSLECTVEGTSNPNLYWYRQAAGRGLQLLFYSVGIGQISSEVPQNLSASRPQDRQFILSSKKLLLSDSGFYLCAWSVTDNSNQPQHFGDGTRLSIL.

J is TRBJ2-5 and V is TRBV29-1; TRBD2 matches at 10 bases. Germline-derived CDR1 and CDR2 are SQVTM and ANQGSEA. V lost 3 bases, J lost 1 base, and 11 bases stayed unmatched. This CDR3 has 17 residues. CDR3 region: CSVEAGAAGGPQETQYF. CDR3 coding DNA: TGCAGCGTTGAGGCGGGTGCAGCGGGAGGGCCCCAAGAGACCCAGTACTTC.

This rearrangement joins TRBV19 to TRBJ2-7; D may match TRBD1 or TRBD2 (6 bases each). The germline gives CDR1 LNHDA, CDR2 SQIVND (reference sequence). The CDR3 is made up of 16 amino acids. With 9 bases removed from V and 1 base from J, the gap between germline ends came to 22 bases. The DNA for the CDR3 is TGTGCCAGCAATCTAGGGGGGACATCGGCTTCCTACGAGCAGTACTTC. It translates to CASNLGGTSASYEQYF.